This TCR beta chain was captured by sequencing in a study of shared clonotypes between healthy human individuals. The wider study: A donor's plate count was three for CD4 naive and three for CD4 memory; CD8 naive had two and CD8 memory one.

The V gene's germline CDR1 is LNHNV and CDR2 YYDKDF (reference sequence). V was trimmed by 5 bases and J by 2 bases, leaving 14 bases between them. This CDR3 is 15 amino acids long. Repertoires were generated with immunoSEQ multiplex PCR, while TCRdb's copy carries only in-frame clones and drops some. The profile covers some 1 million clones, with approximately 68% appearing a single time and about 1.5% taken by the ten largest. The chain joins TRBV15 to TRBJ2-3; maybe TRBD2 (5 bases). Source material: memory CD4+ T cells sorted from blood. Described subset: CD45RA-negative fraction. The receptor was isolated from a man between 18 and 29 years old in good health. The CDR3 coding sequence is TGTGCCACCAGCGCGCAACGGGGAAACACAGATACGCAGTATTTT. This encodes CATSAQRGNTDTQYF. Based on the CDR3 plus reference TRBV15 and TRBJ2-3, the full variable domain is DAMVIQNPRYQVTQFGKPVTLSCSQTLNHNVMYWYQQKSSQAPKLLFHYYDKDFNNEADTPDNFQSRRPNTSFCFLDIRSPGLGDTAMYLCATSAQRGNTDTQYFGPGTRLTVL.